This T cell receptor (beta chain) was identified during a study of beta chain features in type 1 diabetes. Investigators reverse transcribed all isolated RNA, so they sequenced expressed TCRB transcripts. Only in-frame clones appear in the TCRdb table, and some are missing; sequencing was by immunoSEQ multiplex PCR. The repertoire holds some 160,000 clones, with around 8.3% as singletons. Sorted populations all had greater than 95% purity. This clone was seen a handful of times. Antigen unknown. Study-wide findings and caveats: PCR might show a preference for shorter templates, equally across patients and controls. TCRB CDR3s from Type 1 diabetes patients were moderately but significantly shorter in all four CD4+ subsets.

Trimming removed 2 bases from V and 7 bases from J; junction bases left unmatched: 10. The V gene's germline CDR1 is SGHAT and CDR2 FQNNGV. The CDR3 loop spans 16 amino acids. The chain recombines TRBV11-2 with TRBJ2-1; 8 bases are a match to TRBD2. The receptor was derived from a woman aged 18-29 years with type 1 diabetes. Sequenced sample: central memory CD4+ T cells from blood. In nucleotides, the CDR3 is TGTGCCAGCAGCTTAAAGCGGGAGCTCTGGGCGAATGAGCAGTTCTTC. As protein: CASSLKRELWANEQFF. The complete variable domain, with remaining parts taken from reference TRBV11-2 and TRBJ2-1, reads EAGVAQSPRYKIIEKRQSVAFWCNPISGHATLYWYQQILGQGPKLLIQFQNNGVVDDSQLPKDRFSAERLKGVDSTLKIQPAKLEDSAVYLCASSLKRELWANEQFFGPGTRLTVL.